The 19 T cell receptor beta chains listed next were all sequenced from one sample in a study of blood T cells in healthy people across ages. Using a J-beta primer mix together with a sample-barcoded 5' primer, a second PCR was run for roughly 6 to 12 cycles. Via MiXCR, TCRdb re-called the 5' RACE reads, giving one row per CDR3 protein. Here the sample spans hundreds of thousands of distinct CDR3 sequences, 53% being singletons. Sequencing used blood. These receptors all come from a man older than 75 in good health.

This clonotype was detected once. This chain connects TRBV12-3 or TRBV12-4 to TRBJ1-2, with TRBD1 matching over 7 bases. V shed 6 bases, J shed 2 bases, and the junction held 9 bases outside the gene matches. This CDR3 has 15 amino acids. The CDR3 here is CASSPRDSQNYGYTF. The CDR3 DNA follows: TGTGCCAGCAGCCCTAGGGACAGTCAAAACTATGGCTACACCTTC.

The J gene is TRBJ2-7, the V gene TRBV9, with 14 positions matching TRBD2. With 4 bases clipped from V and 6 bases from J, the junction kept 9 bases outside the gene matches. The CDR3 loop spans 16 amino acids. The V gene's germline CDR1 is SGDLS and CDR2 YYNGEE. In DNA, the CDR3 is TGTGCCAGCAGCACGGGACTAGCGGGAGTGTTTCCCGAGCAGTACTTC. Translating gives CASSTGLAGVFPEQYF. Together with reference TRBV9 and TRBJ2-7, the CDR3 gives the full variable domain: DSGVTQTPKHLITATGQRVTLRCSPRSGDLSVYWYQQSLDQGLQFLIQYYNGEERAKGNILERFSAQQFPDLHSELNLSSLELGDSALYFCASSTGLAGVFPEQYFGPGTRLTVT.

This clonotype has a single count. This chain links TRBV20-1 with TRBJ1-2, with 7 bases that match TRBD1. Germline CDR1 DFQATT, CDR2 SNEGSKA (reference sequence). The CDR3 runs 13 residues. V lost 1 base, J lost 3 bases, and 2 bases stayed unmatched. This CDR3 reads CSARATGYYGYTF. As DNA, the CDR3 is TGCAGTGCTAGAGCGACAGGGTACTATGGCTACACCTTC.

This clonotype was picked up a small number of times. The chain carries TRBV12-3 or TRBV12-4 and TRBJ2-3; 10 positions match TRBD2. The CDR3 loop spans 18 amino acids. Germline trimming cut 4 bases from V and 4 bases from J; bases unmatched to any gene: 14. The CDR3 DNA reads TGTGCCAGCAGTTCCCCCGGACTGAGCGGGAGGGCCTCAGATACGCAGTATTTT. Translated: CASSSPGLSGRASDTQYF.

CDR3 nucleotides: TGTGCCACCAGTGACCCTGGACTAGCGGAATTGCAGTACTTC. Translation: CATSDPGLAELQYF. This chain connects TRBV24-1 to TRBJ2-5; 10 nucleotides match TRBD2. The trim removed 4 bases at V and 11 bases at J, leaving 9 bases unmatched. CDR1 is KGHDR and CDR2 is SFDVKD in the germline V gene. This CDR3 has 14 residues.

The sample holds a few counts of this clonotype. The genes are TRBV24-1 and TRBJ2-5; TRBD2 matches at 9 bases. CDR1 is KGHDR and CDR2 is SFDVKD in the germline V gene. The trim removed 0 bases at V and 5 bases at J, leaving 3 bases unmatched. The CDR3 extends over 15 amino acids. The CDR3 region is CATSDLQSGRETQYF. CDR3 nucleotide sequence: TGTGCCACCAGTGATTTGCAGAGCGGGAGGGAGACCCAGTACTTC.

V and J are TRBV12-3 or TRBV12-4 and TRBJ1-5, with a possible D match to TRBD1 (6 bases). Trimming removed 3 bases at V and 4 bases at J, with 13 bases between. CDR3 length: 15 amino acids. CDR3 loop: CASSLGGALNQPQHF. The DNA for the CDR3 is TGTGCCAGCAGTTTGGGGGGGGCTCTTAATCAGCCCCAGCATTTT.

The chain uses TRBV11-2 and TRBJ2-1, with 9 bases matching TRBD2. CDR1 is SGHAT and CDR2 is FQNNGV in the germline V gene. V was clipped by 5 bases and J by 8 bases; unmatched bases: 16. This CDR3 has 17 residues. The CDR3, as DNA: TGTGCCAGCAGCCCTCGGGCGAGCGGGAGGTTCAACTATGAGCAGTTCTTC. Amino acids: CASSPRASGRFNYEQFF. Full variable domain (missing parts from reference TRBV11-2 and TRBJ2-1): EAGVAQSPRYKIIEKRQSVAFWCNPISGHATLYWYQQILGQGPKLLIQFQNNGVVDDSQLPKDRFSAERLKGVDSTLKIQPAKLEDSAVYLCASSPRASGRFNYEQFFGPGTRLTVL.

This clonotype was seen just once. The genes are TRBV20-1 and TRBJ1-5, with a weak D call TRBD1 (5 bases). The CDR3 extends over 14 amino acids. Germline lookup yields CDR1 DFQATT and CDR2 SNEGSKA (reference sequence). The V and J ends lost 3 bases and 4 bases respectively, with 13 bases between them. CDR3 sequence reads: CSARGDRNNQPQHF. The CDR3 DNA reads TGCAGTGCTAGGGGAGACAGAAATAATCAGCCCCAGCATTTT.

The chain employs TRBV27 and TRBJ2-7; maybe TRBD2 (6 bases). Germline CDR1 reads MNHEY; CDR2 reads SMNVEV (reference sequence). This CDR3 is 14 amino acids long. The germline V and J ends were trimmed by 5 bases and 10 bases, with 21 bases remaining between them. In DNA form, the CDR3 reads TGTGCCAGCAGTCCCGGGACTGCGAATGGGATTCAGTACTTC. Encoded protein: CASSPGTANGIQYF.

The CDR3 loop reads CSARELRTGDEQFF. The CDR3 DNA reads TGCAGTGCTAGAGAACTCAGAACGGGGGATGAGCAGTTCTTC. The rearrangement uses TRBV20-1 and TRBJ2-1; possibly TRBD2 for D (6 bases). Trimming removed 0 bases from V and 8 bases from J, with 14 bases in between. This CDR3 is 14 amino acids long. From germline, CDR1 is DFQATT and CDR2 SNEGSKA (reference sequence).

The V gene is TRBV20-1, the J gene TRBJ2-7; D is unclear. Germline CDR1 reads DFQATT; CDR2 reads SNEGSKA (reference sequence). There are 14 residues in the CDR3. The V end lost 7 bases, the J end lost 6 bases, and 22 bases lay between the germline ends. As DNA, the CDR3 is TGCAGTGGAGTTGGAGAAAATTTTAACGGCGAGCAGTACTTC. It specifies CSGVGENFNGEQYF.

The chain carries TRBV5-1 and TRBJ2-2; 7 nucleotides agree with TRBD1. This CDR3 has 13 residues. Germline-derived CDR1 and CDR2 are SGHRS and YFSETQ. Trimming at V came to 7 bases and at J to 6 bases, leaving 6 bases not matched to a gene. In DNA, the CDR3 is TGCGCCAGCGCGACAGGGCTCTCCGGGGAGCTGTTTTTT. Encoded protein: CASATGLSGELFF.

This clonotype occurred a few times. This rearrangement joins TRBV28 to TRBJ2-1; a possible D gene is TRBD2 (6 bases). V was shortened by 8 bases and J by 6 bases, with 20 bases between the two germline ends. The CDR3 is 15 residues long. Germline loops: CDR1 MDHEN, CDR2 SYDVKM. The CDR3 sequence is CASGIASGGLNEQFF. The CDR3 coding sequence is TGTGCCAGCGGAATAGCGAGCGGAGGGCTCAATGAGCAGTTCTTC. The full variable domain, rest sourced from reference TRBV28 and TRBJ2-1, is DVKVTQSSRYLVKRTGEKVFLECVQDMDHENMFWYRQDPGLGLRLIYFSYDVKMKEKGDIPEGYSVSREKKERFSLILESASTNQTSMYLCASGIASGGLNEQFFGPGTRLTVL.

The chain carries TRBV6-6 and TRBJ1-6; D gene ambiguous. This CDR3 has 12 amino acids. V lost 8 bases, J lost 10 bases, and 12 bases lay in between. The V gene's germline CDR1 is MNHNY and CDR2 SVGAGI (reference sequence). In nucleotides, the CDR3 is TGTGCCAGCGGGCAGCGTGGCTCACCCCTCCACTTT. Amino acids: CASGQRGSPLHF.

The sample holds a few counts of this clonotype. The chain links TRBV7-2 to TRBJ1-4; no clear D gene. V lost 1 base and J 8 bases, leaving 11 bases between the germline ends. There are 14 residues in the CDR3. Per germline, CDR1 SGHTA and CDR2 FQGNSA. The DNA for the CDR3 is TGTGCCAGCAGCTTAGGACAAGTCCGGGAAAAACTGTTTTTT. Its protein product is CASSLGQVREKLFF.

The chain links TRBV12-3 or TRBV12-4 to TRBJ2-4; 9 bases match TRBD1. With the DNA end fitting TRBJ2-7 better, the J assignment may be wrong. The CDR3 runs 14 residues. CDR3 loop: CASRSSGTGYEQYF. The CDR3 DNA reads TGTGCCAGCAGATCATCCGGGACAGGGTACGAGCAGTACTTC.

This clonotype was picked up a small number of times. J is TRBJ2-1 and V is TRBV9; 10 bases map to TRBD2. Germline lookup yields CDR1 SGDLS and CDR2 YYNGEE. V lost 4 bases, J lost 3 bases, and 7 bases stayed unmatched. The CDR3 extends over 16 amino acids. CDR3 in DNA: TGTGCCAGCAGCTCGAATAGCGGGAGGAGCTACAATGAGCAGTTCTTC. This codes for CASSSNSGRSYNEQFF.

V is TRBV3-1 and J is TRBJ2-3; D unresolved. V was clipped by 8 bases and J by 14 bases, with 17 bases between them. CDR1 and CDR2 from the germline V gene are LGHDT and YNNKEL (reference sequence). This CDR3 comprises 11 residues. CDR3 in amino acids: CASASGGYAYF. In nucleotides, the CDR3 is TGTGCCAGCGCGAGTGGCGGATACGCGTATTTT.